Presented here are 17 T cell receptor beta chains from one specimen sequenced in a study of shared clonotypes between healthy human individuals. Only in-frame clones appear in the TCRdb table, and some are missing; sequencing was by immunoSEQ multiplex PCR. Among about 700,000 clones listed, around 72% were seen once. The source material was memory CD4+ T cells sorted from blood. The subset denotes: CD45RA-negative fraction. The source is a woman aged 25 to 39 in good health.

The V and J genes are TRBV2 and TRBJ2-1; 13 bases agree with TRBD2. The length of the CDR3 is 15 residues. V lost 5 bases and J lost 8; bases outside the gene matches: 6. The germline gives CDR1 SNHLY, CDR2 FYNNEI. CDR3 DNA: TGTGCCAGCAGTCCCGGGACTAGCGGGGTCTATGAGCAGTTCTTC. It translates to CASSPGTSGVYEQFF.

This clone was seen only a few times. This may be a read error: a much more frequent sequence differs by one nucleotide. This same CDR3 is encoded by further DNA sequences in the sample. The V call is TRBV28, the J call TRBJ1-5; 7 nucleotides agree with TRBD1. Germline CDR1 reads MDHEN; CDR2 reads SYDVKM. The CDR3 loop spans 14 amino acids. The ends lost 4 bases at V and 2 bases at J; junction bases unmatched: 2. CDR3 in amino acids: CASSSGTGNQPQHF. In nucleotides, the CDR3 is TGTGCCAGCAGTTCCGGGACAGGCAATCAGCCCCAGCATTTT.

The chain uses TRBV19 and TRBJ2-7; 10 bases map to TRBD2. The CDR3 loop spans 16 amino acids. CDR1 is LNHDA and CDR2 is SQIVND in the germline V gene (reference sequence). V dropped 4 bases and J dropped 0; count of bases not matched to a gene: 6. The CDR3 nucleotides are TGTGCCAGTAGTAAGCGAGCGGGAGGGAGCTCCTACGAGCAGTACTTC. Translated: CASSKRAGGSSYEQYF.

V is TRBV9 and J is TRBJ2-7; D gene ambiguous. Germline CDR1 reads SGDLS; CDR2 reads YYNGEE. The CDR3 totals 14 residues. V was cut by 3 bases and J by 7 bases, with 17 bases left in between. The CDR3 protein is CASSATESRLEQYF. The CDR3 region has the DNA TGTGCCAGCAGCGCTACTGAGTCCCGTCTGGAGCAGTACTTC.

The chain has TRBV7-3 and TRBJ1-3; D unclear. CDR3 size: 12 residues. The germline V gene has CDR1 SGHTA and CDR2 FQGTGA. The V end was cut by 5 bases, the J end by 5 bases, with 7 bases between. The CDR3 DNA follows: TGTGCCAGCAGCGACCACAGAAACACCATATATTTT. This translates into CASSDHRNTIYF.

The rearrangement links TRBV30 to TRBJ2-1, with 14 bases lining up with TRBD2. Trimming at V came to 3 bases and at J to 2 bases, leaving 12 bases not matched to a gene. CDR1 is GTSNPN and CDR2 is SVGIG in the germline V gene (reference sequence). CDR3 length: 19 residues. CDR3 region: CAWSSGTSGSIYPYNEQFF. CDR3 sequence (DNA): TGTGCCTGGAGCTCCGGGACTAGCGGGAGTATTTACCCCTACAATGAGCAGTTCTTC.

The chain employs TRBV2 and TRBJ2-2; D perhaps matches TRBD1 (5 bases). Germline CDR1 is SNHLY and CDR2 is FYNNEI. The V end lost 7 bases, the J end lost 6 bases, and 15 bases lay between the germline ends. This CDR3 is built from 14 residues. The CDR3: CASTLRVGSGELFF. The CDR3 DNA follows: TGTGCCAGCACCCTCAGGGTTGGGTCCGGGGAGCTGTTTTTT.

This chain uses TRBV11-2 with TRBJ1-2; the D is unclear. V lost 1 base and J lost 8, with 11 bases in between. This CDR3 contains 13 residues. Germline lookup yields CDR1 SGHAT and CDR2 FQNNGV. The CDR3 is CASSLGAYEGYTF. The CDR3, as DNA: TGTGCCAGCAGCTTAGGGGCGTACGAGGGCTACACCTTC. Full variable domain (remainder filled in from reference TRBV11-2 and TRBJ1-2): EAGVAQSPRYKIIEKRQSVAFWCNPISGHATLYWYQQILGQGPKLLIQFQNNGVVDDSQLPKDRFSAERLKGVDSTLKIQPAKLEDSAVYLCASSLGAYEGYTFGSGTRLTVV.

The CDR3, as DNA: TGTGCCAGCAGTGAATCTCAGCGGGACGCCGGGGAGCTGTTTTTT. Its translation is CASSESQRDAGELFF. V usage is TRBV25-1 and J usage is TRBJ2-2; 7 bases fit TRBD2. In germline, CDR1 is MGHDK, CDR2 SYGVNS. With V trimmed by 1 base and J by 6 bases, 5 bases remained unmatched. This CDR3 comprises 15 residues.

V and J are TRBV27 and TRBJ1-1, with D unclear. Looked up from germline, CDR1 is MNHEY and CDR2 is SMNVEV (reference sequence). CDR3 length equals 13 residues. Trimming left V 6 bases short and J 4 bases short, with 12 bases between. The CDR3 loop reads CASRDMDGTEAFF. CDR3 DNA: TGTGCCAGCAGAGACATGGACGGCACTGAAGCTTTCTTT.

The table lists this clone with many counts. CDR3 in amino acids: CASSYSLSHHEQYF. The CDR3 nucleotides read TGTGCCAGCAGTTACTCACTGTCTCACCACGAGCAGTACTTC. The chain has TRBV6-5 and TRBJ2-7; D is unresolved. Germline CDR1 and CDR2: MNHEY and SVGAGI. This CDR3 has 14 amino acids. V was trimmed by 0 bases and J by 5 bases, leaving 11 bases between them.

The DNA of the CDR3 is TGTGCCAGCAGCACCCCGGGACAGGGCACCGGGGAGCTGTTTTTT. Translating gives CASSTPGQGTGELFF. The chain has TRBV7-3 and TRBJ2-2; 9 bases fit TRBD1. With 5 bases clipped from V and 4 bases from J, the junction kept 5 bases outside the gene matches. The CDR3 is made up of 15 amino acids. The germline V gene encodes CDR1 SGHTA and CDR2 FQGTGA. Based on the CDR3 plus reference TRBV7-3 and TRBJ2-2, the full variable domain is GAGVSQTPSNKVTEKGKYVELRCDPISGHTALYWYRQSLGQGPEFLIYFQGTGAADDSGLPNDRFFAVRPEGSVSTLKIQRTERGDSAVYLCASSTPGQGTGELFFGEGSRLTVL.

The chain couples TRBV5-4 to TRBJ2-7, with 9 nucleotides matching TRBD1. Germline V gene lookup returns CDR1 SGHNT and CDR2 YYREEE (reference sequence). With 1 base clipped from V and 9 bases from J, the junction kept 14 bases outside the gene matches. The CDR3 sequence is 16 residues long. CDR3 nucleotide sequence: TGTGCCAGCAGCTTGTTTTCGGGACAGGGTGGTAAAAGGCAGTACTTC. It is translated as CASSLFSGQGGKRQYF.

The chain uses TRBV5-5 and TRBJ2-7, with D perhaps being TRBD1 or TRBD2 (6 bases each). CDR1 and CDR2 from the germline V gene are SGHKS and YYEKEE (reference sequence). V lost 0 bases to trimming and J lost 3 bases, with 16 bases between them. This CDR3 is 16 amino acids long. CDR3 sequence reads: CASSLAGRGGGYEQYF. The CDR3 bases are TGTGCCAGCAGCTTGGCCGGGAGAGGAGGGGGCTACGAGCAGTACTTC.

CDR3 nucleotide sequence: TGTGCCAGCAGTCTGGGTCTCGGGGCGCCCCAGCATTTT. Protein sequence: CASSLGLGAPQHF. The rearrangement links TRBV28 to TRBJ1-5; possible D gene TRBD1, 5 bases. The CDR3 totals 13 residues. In germline, CDR1 is MDHEN, CDR2 SYDVKM. Trimming stripped 5 bases from V and 9 bases from J, with 14 bases between.

This clone was seen just once. This rearrangement joins TRBV9 to TRBJ2-1; D remains unclear. Germline V gene data show CDR1 as SGDLS and CDR2 as YYNGEE. V lost 0 bases and J lost 8, with 6 bases in between. The CDR3 runs 12 residues. The CDR3 DNA sequence: TGTGCCAGCAGCGTAGACGGTGATGAGCAGTTCTTC. Translated, it gives CASSVDGDEQFF.

CDR3 sequence: CASSFPLAAASTDTQYF. The DNA of the CDR3 is TGCGCCAGCAGCTTCCCCTTAGCGGCTGCTAGCACAGATACGCAGTATTTT. The J gene is TRBJ2-3, the V gene TRBV5-1; weak D call: TRBD2 (6 bases). The V end was cut by 2 bases, the J end by 0 bases, with 16 bases between. The CDR3 extends over 17 amino acids. The germline V gene encodes CDR1 SGHRS and CDR2 YFSETQ. The complete variable domain, with remaining parts taken from reference TRBV5-1 and TRBJ2-3, reads KAGVTQTPRYLIKTRGQQVTLSCSPISGHRSVSWYQQTPGQGLQFLFEYFSETQRNKGNFPGRFSGRQFSNSRSEMNVSTLELGDSALYLCASSFPLAAASTDTQYFGPGTRLTVL.